Listed below are T cell receptor beta chains from one sample, sequenced in a study of OX40 agonist ivuxolimab in advanced cancers. Some clones are missing from TCRdb's copy, which holds only in-frame ones; the method was immunoSEQ multiplex PCR. The sample contains about 7,000 clones, about 70% of which appear only once. Sequenced material: CD4+ or CD8+ T cells sorted from blood, taken in a trial of the OX40 agonist ivuxolimab. The receptor source for this set is an adult with an advanced solid tumor such as melanoma, head and neck, liver or kidney cancer. CDR3s include the opening cysteine and the closing phenylalanine or tryptophan. Fields, in order: V gene, D gene, clone size, J gene, CDR3 length, CDR3 DNA, CDR3 protein. D genes are given only for firm matches. Where a row states a size, it is once, few, many or the class of an expanded clone; other rows omit it.

>TRBV11-2|TRBD1|-|TRBJ2-7|17
TGTGCCAGCAGCCATGGACAGGGCGGGTTCACCTCCTACGAGCAGTACTTC
CASSHGQGGFTSYEQYF
>TRBV7-8|-|medium-sized|TRBJ2-3|15
TGTGCCAGCAGCTTGACTCCGGGACCAACAGATACGCAGTATTTT
CASSLTPGPTDTQYF
>TRBV6-6|-|-|TRBJ1-2|14
TGTGCCAGCAGTGTACAAGGGGGTAAAGATGGCTACACCTTC
CASSVQGGKDGYTF
>TRBV27|TRBD2|-|TRBJ2-1|15
TGTGCCAGCAGTCCCCCAGCCGGGGGACTAGATGAGCAGTTCTTC
CASSPPAGGLDEQFF
>TRBV19|TRBD1|-|TRBJ1-5|16
TGTGCCAGTAGTTTCCAGGGACAGGGGTTGAGACAGCCCCAGCATTTT
CASSFQGQGLRQPQHF
>TRBV6-1|-|-|TRBJ1-2|13
TGTGCCAGCAGCTACGGGACTCTCTATCGCTACACCTTC
CASSYGTLYRYTF
>TRBV19|-|-|TRBJ2-3|14
TGTGCCAGTAGTACCCCGACAGGTCCAGATACGCAGTATTTT
CASSTPTGPDTQYF
>TRBV4-1|TRBD1|-|TRBJ1-4|15
TGCGCCAGCAGCCAAGAGAGGGGGCGAGGTGAAAAACTGTTTTTT
CASSQERGRGEKLFF
>TRBV4-2|-|medium-sized|TRBJ1-2|14
TGTGCCAGCAGCCAAGAAGCAGGGGATGATGGCTACACCTTC
CASSQEAGDDGYTF
>TRBV7-9|TRBD2|-|TRBJ2-7|13
TGTGCCGGGGACCCTAGCGGAGTCTCCGAGCAGTACTTC
CAGDPSGVSEQYF
>TRBV5-1|TRBD2|-|TRBJ2-7|15
TGCGCCAGCAGATCAATGGGCGGGGAGGGTCTCGAGCAGTACTTC
CASRSMGGEGLEQYF
>TRBV6-1|-|few|TRBJ2-7|15
TGTGCCAGCAGTCCGTCACTGAACTACCGCTACGAGCAGTACTTC
CASSPSLNYRYEQYF
>TRBV27|-|-|TRBJ2-1|13
TGTGCCAGCAGTTTATTAGCCTACAATGAGCAGTTCTTC
CASSLLAYNEQFF
>TRBV7-6|-|-|TRBJ1-3|14
TGTGCCAGCAGTAATACAGGGTCTAGAGACACCATATATTTT
CASSNTGSRDTIYF
>TRBV11-2|TRBD1|once|TRBJ1-2|17
TGTGCCAGCAGCTTAGGGACAGGGGGGATGGCTAACTATGGCTACACCTTC
CASSLGTGGMANYGYTF
>TRBV7-6|TRBD2|-|TRBJ2-2|15
TGTGCCAGCAGCCCGGCGGGGGGCGCAACGGGGGAGCTGTTTTTT
CASSPAGGATGELFF
>TRBV2|-|-|TRBJ1-5|15
TGTGCCAGCAGTGATCCCGGTAATAGCAATCAGCCCCAGCATTTT
CASSDPGNSNQPQHF
>TRBV7-9|TRBD2|-|TRBJ2-3|15
TGTGCCAGCAGGATTACGGGACTAGCGCCAGATACGCAGTATTTT
CASRITGLAPDTQYF
>TRBV6-5|-|-|TRBJ2-5|13
TGTGCCAGCAGTTACAAAACCGTTAAGACCCAGTACTTC
CASSYKTVKTQYF
>TRBV15|TRBD2|-|TRBJ2-2|14
TGTGCCACCAGCAGCGGGAGGGACACCGGGGAGCTGTTTTTT
CATSSGRDTGELFF
>TRBV27|TRBD2|once|TRBJ2-5|11
TGTGCCAGCAGCCTGGGGGGGAGGCAGTACTTC
CASSLGGRQYF
>TRBV21-1|-|-|TRBJ2-3|16
TGTGCCAGCAGCAAAGAGGAGAGGGGCAGGGCAGATACGCAGTATTTT
CASSKEERGRADTQYF
>TRBV11-3|-|once|TRBJ2-3|13
TGTGCCAGCGAGCTTTCCCCCACAGATACGCAGTATTTT
CASELSPTDTQYF
>TRBV27|-|-|TRBJ1-1|15
TGTGCCAGCAGTTTATCGTCACTACTAACCACTGAAGCTTTCTTT
CASSLSSLLTTEAFF
>TRBV11-2|TRBD2|hyperexpanded|TRBJ2-7|15
TGTGCCAGCAGCCCTGGGGTAGGGGAGGGGTACGAGCAGTACTTC
CASSPGVGEGYEQYF
>TRBV5-8|-|-|TRBJ2-3|15
TGTGCCAGCAGCTCTGACACCTCTAGCACAGATACGCAGTATTTT
CASSSDTSSTDTQYF
>TRBV15|-|once|TRBJ2-1|15
TGTGCCACCAGCCCGGGCGTAGGGCAAAATGAGGAGCAGTTCTTC
CATSPGVGQNEEQFF
>TRBV7-8|-|-|TRBJ2-3|12
TGTGCCAGCAGGATGGGCACAGATACGCAGTATTTT
CASRMGTDTQYF